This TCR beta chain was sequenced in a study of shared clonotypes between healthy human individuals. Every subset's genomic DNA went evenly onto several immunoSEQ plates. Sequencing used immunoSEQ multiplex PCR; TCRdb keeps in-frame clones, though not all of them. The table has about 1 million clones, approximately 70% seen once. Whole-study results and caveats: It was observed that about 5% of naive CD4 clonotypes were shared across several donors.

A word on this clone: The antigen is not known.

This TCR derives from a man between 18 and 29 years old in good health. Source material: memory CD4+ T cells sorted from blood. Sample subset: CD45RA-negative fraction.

For the CDR3, the DNA is TGTGCCAGCAGCGTGGAGGGCAGGGTCACTGAAGCTTTCTTT. Protein sequence: CASSVEGRVTEAFF. V gene TRBV6-6 combines with J gene TRBJ1-1; a possible D gene is TRBD1 (5 bases). V was pared by 6 bases and J by 4 bases, with 15 bases between. The germline gives CDR1 MNHNY, CDR2 SVGAGI (reference sequence). This CDR3 has 14 amino acids.